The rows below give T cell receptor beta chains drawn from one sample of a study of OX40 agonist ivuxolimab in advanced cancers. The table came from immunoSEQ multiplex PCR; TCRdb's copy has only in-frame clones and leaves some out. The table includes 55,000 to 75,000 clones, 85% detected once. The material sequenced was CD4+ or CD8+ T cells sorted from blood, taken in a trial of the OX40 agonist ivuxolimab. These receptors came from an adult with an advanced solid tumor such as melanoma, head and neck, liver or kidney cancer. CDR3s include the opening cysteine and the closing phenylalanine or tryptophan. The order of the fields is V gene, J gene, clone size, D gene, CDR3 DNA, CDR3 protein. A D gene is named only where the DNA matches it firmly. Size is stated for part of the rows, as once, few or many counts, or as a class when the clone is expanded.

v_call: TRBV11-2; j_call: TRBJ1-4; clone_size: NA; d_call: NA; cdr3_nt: TGTGCCAGCACCCCTCGAGCAAATGAAAAACTGTTTTTT; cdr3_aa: CASTPRANEKLFF
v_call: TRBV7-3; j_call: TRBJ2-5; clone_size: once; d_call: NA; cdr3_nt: TGTGCCAGCAGCTTAATGTATGGGCCCCAAGAGACCCAGTACTTC; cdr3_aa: CASSLMYGPQETQYF
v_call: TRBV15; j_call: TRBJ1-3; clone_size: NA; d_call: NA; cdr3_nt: TGTGCCACCAGCAGAGATTACCCTCCCTGGGGTGAGCGAAACACCATATATTTT; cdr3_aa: CATSRDYPPWGERNTIYF
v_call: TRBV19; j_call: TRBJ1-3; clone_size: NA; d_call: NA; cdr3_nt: TGTGCCAGTAGTATGAGGCCGGGTGGAAACACCATATATTTT; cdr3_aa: CASSMRPGGNTIYF
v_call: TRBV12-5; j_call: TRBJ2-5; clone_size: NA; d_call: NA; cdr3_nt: TGTGGACCAGTGACCGAAGAGACCCAGTACTTC; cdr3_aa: CGPVTEETQYF
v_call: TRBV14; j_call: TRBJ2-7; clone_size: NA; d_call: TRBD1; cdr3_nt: TGTGCCAGCCGACCAAGGGGACAGGGGGCTCACGAGCAGTACTTC; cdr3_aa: CASRPRGQGAHEQYF
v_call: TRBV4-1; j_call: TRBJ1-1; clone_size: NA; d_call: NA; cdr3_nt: TGCGCCAGCAGCCAAGAACAGGGTCCTGCGTTAGGGCCTGAAGCTTTCTTT; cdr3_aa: CASSQEQGPALGPEAFF
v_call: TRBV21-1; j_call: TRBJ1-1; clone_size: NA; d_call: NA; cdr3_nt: TGTGCCAGCAGCATCCTCGGGACCCGGGGAACTGAAGCTTTCTTT; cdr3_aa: CASSILGTRGTEAFF
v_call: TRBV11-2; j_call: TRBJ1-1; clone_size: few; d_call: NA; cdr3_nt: TGTGCCAGCAGCTTAGGGGGAGGGGGCACTGAAGCTTTCTTT; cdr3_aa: CASSLGGGGTEAFF
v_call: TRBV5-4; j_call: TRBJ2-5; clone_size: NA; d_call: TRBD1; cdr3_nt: TGTGCCAGCAGCTTGGACAGGGGTCAAGAGACCCAGTACTTC; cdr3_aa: CASSLDRGQETQYF
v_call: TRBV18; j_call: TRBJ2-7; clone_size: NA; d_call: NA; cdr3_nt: TGTGCCAGCTCCCCACTTGGGGTCAAAGCCGGCGACGAGCAGTACTTC; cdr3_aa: CASSPLGVKAGDEQYF
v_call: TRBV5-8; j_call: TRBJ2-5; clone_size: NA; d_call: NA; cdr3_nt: TGTGCCAGCAGCTGGGACTACCAAGAGACCCAGTACTTC; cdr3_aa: CASSWDYQETQYF
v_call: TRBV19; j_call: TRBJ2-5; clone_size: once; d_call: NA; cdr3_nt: TGTGCCAGTAGTATCTCTAACACAGGTCAAGAGACCCAGTACTTC; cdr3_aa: CASSISNTGQETQYF
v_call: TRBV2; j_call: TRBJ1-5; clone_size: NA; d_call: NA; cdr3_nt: TGTGCCACCTCATCGGGCCCCGGTCAGCCCCAGCATTTT; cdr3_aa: CATSSGPGQPQHF
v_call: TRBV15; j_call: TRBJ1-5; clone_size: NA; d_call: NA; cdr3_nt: TGTGCCACCAGCAGAGGGGGGCCTAGCAATCAGCCCCAGCATTTT; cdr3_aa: CATSRGGPSNQPQHF
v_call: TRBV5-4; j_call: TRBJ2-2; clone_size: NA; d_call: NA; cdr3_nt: TGTGCCAGCAGCTTATACGGGGCCCTTTACACCGGGGAGCTGTTTTTT; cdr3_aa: CASSLYGALYTGELFF
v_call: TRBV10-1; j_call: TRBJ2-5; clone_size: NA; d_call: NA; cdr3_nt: TGCGCCAGCAGAGATTCCGGGACACTGTACCAAGAGACCCAGTACTTC; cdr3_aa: CASRDSGTLYQETQYF
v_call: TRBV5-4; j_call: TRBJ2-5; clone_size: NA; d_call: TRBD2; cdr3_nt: TGTGCCAGCAGCTTGGGGCTAGCGGGGGGGCAAGAGACCCAGTACTTC; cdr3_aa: CASSLGLAGGQETQYF
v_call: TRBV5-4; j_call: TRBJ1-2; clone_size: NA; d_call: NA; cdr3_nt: TGTGCCAGCAGCCCATATAGGGGAGGGATAGGCTACACCTTC; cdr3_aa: CASSPYRGGIGYTF
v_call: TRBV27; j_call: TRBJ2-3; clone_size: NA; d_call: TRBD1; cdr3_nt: TGTGCCAGCAGTTCCCGGGACAGGGGGCAAACGCAGTATTTT; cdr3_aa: CASSSRDRGQTQYF
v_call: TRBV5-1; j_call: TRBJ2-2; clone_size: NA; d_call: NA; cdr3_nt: TGTGCCAGCAGCTCCGGCGGACCCGGGGAGCTGTTTTTT; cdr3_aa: CASSSGGPGELFF
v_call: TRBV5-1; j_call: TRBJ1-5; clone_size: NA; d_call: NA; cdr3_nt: TGCGCCAGCAGCTTCCAAGGGGGTGGACAGCCCCAGCATTTT; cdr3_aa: CASSFQGGGQPQHF
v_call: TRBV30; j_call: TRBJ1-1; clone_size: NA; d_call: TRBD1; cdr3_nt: TGTGCCTGGGGCACAGGGGGCAGCCCTGAAGCTTTCTTT; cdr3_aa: CAWGTGGSPEAFF
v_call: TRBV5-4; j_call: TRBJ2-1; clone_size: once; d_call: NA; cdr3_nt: TGTGCCAGCAGCCGCAATTTAGCGGCGGCCGCCAATGAGCAGTTCTTC; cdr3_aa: CASSRNLAAAANEQFF
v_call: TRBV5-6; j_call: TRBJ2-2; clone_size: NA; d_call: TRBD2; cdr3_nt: TGTGCCAGCGGAACTAGAATTAGCGGGGTCCACACCGGGGAGCTGTTTTTT; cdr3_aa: CASGTRISGVHTGELFF
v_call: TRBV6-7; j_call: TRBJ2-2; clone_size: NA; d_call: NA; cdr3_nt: TGTGCCAGCAGCGAACAGGGAGAAGCGTCCGGGGAGCTGTTTTTT; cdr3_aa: CASSEQGEASGELFF
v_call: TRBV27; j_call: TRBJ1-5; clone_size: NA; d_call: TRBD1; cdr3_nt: TGTGCCAGCAGTTTTCGACAGGGGACAGGTGGGAATCAGCCCCAGCATTTT; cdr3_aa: CASSFRQGTGGNQPQHF
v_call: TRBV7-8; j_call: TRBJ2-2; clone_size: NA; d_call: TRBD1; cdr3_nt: TGTGCCAGCAGCCGAGCACACAGGGGGCGATTGGACACCGGGGAGCTGTTTTTT; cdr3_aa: CASSRAHRGRLDTGELFF
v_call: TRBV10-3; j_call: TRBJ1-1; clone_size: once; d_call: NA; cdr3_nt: TGTGCCATCACTGGAACCCAGGGCAACACTGAAGCTTTCTTT; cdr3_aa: CAITGTQGNTEAFF
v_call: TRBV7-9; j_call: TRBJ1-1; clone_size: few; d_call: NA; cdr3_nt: TGTGCCAGCAGCTTAGCCTGGAACACTGAAGCTTTCTTT; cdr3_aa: CASSLAWNTEAFF
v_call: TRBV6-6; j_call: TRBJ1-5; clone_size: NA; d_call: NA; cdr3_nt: TGTGCCAGCAGATCACAGGGAAACAGCAATCAGCCCCAGCATTTT; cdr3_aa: CASRSQGNSNQPQHF
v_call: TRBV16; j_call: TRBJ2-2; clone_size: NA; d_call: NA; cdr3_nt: TGTGCCAGCAGCATGGACTGGAACACCGGGGAGCTGTTTTTT; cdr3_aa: CASSMDWNTGELFF
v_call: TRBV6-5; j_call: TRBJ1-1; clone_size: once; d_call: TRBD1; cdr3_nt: TGTGCCAGCAGTTACCGGACAGGTATGAACACTGAAGTTTTCTTT; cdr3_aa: CASSYRTGMNTEVFF
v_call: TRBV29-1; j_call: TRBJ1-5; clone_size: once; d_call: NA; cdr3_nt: TGCAGCGTTGCTGGGAGCAGCAATCAGCCCCAGCATTTT; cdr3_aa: CSVAGSSNQPQHF
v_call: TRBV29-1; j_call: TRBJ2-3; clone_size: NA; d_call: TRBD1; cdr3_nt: TGCAGCGTTCGGGGACAGGCAACAGGGGATACGCAGTATTTT; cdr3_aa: CSVRGQATGDTQYF
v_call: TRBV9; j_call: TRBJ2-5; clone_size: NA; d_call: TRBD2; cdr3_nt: TGTGCCAGCAGCGTTACGACTAGCGGATCCCAAGAGACCCAGTACTTC; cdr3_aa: CASSVTTSGSQETQYF
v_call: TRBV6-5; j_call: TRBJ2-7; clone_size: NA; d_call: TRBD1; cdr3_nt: TGTGCCAGCAGTTACTCGATACCAGGGGGTGGGTACGAGCAGTACTTC; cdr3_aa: CASSYSIPGGGYEQYF
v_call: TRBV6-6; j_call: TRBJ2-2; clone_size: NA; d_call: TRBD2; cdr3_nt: TGTGCCAGCACTACCGGAAGGACTAGCAACGGGGAGCTGTTTTTT; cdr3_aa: CASTTGRTSNGELFF
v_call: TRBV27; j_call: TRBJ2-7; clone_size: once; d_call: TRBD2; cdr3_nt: TGTGCCAGCAGTTTAACCGGCTACGGACTAGCGGGCTACGAGCAGTACTTC; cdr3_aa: CASSLTGYGLAGYEQYF
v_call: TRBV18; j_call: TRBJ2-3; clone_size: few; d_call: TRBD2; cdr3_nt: TGTGCCAGCTCACCACCCGGCATCCTAGCGGGGGGGGATACGCAGTATTTT; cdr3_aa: CASSPPGILAGGDTQYF
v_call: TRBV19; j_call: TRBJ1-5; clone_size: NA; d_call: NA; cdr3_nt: TGTGCCAGTAGTATTAGTGGCCAGGGATCGCCCCAGCATTTT; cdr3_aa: CASSISGQGSPQHF
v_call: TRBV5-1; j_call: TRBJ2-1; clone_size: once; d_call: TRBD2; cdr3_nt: TGCGCCAGCAGCCAGGAGGCGGGAGTGGGAAATGAGCAGTTCTTC; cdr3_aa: CASSQEAGVGNEQFF
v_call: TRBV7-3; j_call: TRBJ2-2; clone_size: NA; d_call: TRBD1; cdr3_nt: TGTGCCAGCAGCTTCGGGACAGGGCGGGGGACCGGGGAGCTGTTTTTT; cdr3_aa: CASSFGTGRGTGELFF
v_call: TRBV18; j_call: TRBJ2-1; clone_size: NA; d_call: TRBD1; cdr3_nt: TGTGCCAGCTCAGAGGACAGGACGGGTATGTCCAATGAGCAGTTCTTC; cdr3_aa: CASSEDRTGMSNEQFF
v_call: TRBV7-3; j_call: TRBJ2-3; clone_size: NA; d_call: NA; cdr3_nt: TGTGCCAGCAGCTTCCAGAGGGGCCCGACAGATACGCAGTATTTT; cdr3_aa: CASSFQRGPTDTQYF
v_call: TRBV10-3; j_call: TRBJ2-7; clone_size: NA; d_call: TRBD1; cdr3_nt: TGTGCCATCAAAGGGGACAGGGCCGAAAACTACTACGAGCAGTACTTC; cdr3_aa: CAIKGDRAENYYEQYF
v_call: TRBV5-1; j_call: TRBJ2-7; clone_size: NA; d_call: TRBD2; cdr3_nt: TGCGCCAGCAGCTTGGAAGGACTAGCGGAGCCTGCGTACTTC; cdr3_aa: CASSLEGLAEPAYF
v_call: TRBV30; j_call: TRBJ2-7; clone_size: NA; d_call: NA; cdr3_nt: TGTGCCTGCAGATTCGGGATTTATGGCTACGAGCAGTACTTC; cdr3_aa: CACRFGIYGYEQYF
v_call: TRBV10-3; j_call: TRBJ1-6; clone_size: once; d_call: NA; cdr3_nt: TGTGCCATCAGTGAGTCAGCAGGTGGAAATTCACCCCTCCACTTT; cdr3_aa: CAISESAGGNSPLHF
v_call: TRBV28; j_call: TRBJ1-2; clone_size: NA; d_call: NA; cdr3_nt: TGTGCCAGCAGTTCGGCAAGACGGACTGTTCGTTATGGCTACACCTTC; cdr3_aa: CASSSARRTVRYGYTF
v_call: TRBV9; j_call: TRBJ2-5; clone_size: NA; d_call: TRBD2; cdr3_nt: TGTGCCAGCAGCGTAGGGGCCCTAGCGGGGGGGATAGAGACCCAGTACTTC; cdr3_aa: CASSVGALAGGIETQYF
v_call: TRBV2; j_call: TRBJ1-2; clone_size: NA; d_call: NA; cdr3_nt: TGTGCCAGCAAGCCGGGCAACTATGGCTACACCTTC; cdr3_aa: CASKPGNYGYTF
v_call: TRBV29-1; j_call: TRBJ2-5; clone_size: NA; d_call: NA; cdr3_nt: TGCAGCGTTAAGCTCTACCAAGAGACCCAGTACTTC; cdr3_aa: CSVKLYQETQYF
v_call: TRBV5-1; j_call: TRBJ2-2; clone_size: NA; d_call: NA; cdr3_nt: TGCGCCAGCACAGACACCGGGGAGCTGTTTTTT; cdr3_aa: CASTDTGELFF
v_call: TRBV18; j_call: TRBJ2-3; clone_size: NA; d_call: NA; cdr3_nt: TGTGCCAGCTCACCAGGGGGAGAAGATACGCAGTATTTT; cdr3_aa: CASSPGGEDTQYF
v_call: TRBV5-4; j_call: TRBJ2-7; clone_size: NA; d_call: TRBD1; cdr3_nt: TGTGCCAGCAGCGGACAGGAGCACTACGAGCAGTACTTC; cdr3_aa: CASSGQEHYEQYF
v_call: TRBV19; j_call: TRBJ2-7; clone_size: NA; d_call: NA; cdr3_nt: TGTGCCAGTAGTATAAACTACGAGCAGTACTTC; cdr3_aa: CASSINYEQYF